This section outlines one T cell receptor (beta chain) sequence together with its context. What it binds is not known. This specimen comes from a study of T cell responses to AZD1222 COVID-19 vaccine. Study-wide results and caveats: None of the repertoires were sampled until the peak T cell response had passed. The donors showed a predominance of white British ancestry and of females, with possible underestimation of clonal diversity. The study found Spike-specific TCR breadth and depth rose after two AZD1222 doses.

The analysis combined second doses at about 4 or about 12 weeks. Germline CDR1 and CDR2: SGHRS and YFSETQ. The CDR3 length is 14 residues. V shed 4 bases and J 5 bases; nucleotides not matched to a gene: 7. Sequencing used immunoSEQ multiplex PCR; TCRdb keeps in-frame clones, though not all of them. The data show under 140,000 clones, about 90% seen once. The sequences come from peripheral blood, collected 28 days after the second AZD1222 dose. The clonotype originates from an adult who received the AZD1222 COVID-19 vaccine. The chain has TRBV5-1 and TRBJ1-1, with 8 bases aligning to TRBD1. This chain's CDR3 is CASSNQGAGTEAFF. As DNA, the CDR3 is TGCGCCAGCAGCAACCAGGGGGCGGGAACTGAAGCTTTCTTT.